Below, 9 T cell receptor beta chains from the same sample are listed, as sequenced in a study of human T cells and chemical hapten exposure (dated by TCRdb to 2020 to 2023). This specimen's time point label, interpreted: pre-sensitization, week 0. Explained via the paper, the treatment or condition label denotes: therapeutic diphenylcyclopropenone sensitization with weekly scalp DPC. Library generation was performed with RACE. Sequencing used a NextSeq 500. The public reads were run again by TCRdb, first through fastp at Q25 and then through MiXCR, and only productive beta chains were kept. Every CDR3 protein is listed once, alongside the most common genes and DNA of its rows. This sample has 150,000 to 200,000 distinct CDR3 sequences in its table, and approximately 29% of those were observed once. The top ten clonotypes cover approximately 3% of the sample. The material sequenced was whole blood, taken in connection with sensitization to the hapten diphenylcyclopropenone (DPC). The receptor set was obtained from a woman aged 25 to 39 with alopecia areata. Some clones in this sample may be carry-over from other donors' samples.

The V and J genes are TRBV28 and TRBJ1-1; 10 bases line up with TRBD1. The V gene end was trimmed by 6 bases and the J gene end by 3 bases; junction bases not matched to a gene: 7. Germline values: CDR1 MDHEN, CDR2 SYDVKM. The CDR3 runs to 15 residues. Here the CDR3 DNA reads TGTGCCAGCAGACCCCGGACAGGGGGGTACACTGAAGCTTTCTTT. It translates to CASRPRTGGYTEAFF.

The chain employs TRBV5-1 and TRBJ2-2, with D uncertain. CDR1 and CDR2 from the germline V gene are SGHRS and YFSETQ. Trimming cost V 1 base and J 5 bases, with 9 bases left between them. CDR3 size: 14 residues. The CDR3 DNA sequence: TGCGCCAGCAGCTTGATAATGACTACCGGGGAGCTGTTTTTT. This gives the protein CASSLIMTTGELFF.

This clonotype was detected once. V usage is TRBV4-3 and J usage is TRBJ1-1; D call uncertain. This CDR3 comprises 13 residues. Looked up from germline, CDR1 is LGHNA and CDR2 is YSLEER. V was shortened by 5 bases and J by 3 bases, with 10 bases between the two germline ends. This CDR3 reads CASSDRGYTEAFF. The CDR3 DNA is TGCGCCAGCAGCGATCGGGGTTACACTGAAGCTTTCTTT.

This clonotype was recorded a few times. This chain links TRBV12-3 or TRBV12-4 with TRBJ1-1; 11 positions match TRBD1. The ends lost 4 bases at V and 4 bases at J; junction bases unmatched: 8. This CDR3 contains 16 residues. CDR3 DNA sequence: TGTGCCAGCAGTTACCCCAAAGGGACAGGGGGCACTGAAGCTTTCTTT. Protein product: CASSYPKGTGGTEAFF.

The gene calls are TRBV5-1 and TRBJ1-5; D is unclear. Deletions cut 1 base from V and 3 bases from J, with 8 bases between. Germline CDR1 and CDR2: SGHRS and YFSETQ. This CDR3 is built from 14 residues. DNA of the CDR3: TGCGCCAGCAGCTTGTGGCGGATCAATCAGCCCCAGCATTTT. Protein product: CASSLWRINQPQHF.

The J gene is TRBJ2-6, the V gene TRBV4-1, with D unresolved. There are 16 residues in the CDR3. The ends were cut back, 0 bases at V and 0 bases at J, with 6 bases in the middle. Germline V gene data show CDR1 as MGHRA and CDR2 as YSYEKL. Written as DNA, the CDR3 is TGCGCCAGCAGCCAAGACCTCCTCTCTGGGGCCAACGTCCTGACTTTC. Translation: CASSQDLLSGANVLTF.

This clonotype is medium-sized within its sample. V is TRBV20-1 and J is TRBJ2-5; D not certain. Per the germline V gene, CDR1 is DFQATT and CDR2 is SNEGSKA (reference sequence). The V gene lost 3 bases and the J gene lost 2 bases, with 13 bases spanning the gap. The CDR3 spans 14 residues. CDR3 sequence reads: CSASPGPEQETQYF. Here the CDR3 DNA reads TGCAGTGCTAGCCCCGGCCCCGAGCAAGAGACCCAGTACTTC.

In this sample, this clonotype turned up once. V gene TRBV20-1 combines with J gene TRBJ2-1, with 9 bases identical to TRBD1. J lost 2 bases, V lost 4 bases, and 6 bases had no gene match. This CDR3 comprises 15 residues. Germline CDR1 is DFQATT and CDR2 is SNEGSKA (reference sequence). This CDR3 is CSAIPGTGTYNEQFF. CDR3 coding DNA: TGCAGTGCTATACCCGGGACAGGGACCTACAATGAGCAGTTCTTC.

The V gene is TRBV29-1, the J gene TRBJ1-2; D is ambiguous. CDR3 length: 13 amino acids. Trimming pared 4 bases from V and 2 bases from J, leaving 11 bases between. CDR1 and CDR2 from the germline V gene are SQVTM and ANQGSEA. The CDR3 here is CSVAGIINYGYTF. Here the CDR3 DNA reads TGCAGCGTTGCCGGGATCATCAACTATGGCTACACCTTC.